This T cell receptor beta chain was profiled in a study of blood T cell repertoires in COVID-19. Study-wide background: Sites in the United States, Italy and Spain provided acute and convalescent COVID-19 samples. T cells, B-cell-depleted T cells, or PBMCs supplied cDNA or gDNA.

As handled by the study authors: Reference gene primer amplification in the assay estimated nucleated cell counts. Using immunoSEQ multiplex PCR, the repertoire was profiled, and TCRdb retains in-frame clones only, with some absent. V and J calls plus clone size are reproduced from that table; the DNA served to infer D and trimming. Counted here are over 250,000 clones, approximately 90% occurring once; the ten biggest clones make up roughly 4%. The CDR3 has 15 amino acids. Germline V lookup: CDR1 SGHRS, CDR2 YFSETQ. Trimming left V 1 base short and J 3 bases short, with 13 bases between. The specimen sequenced was peripheral blood. The sequence was obtained from a man in his 60s who had recovered from COVID-19. This chain uses TRBV5-1 with TRBJ1-1, with D tentatively TRBD1 (5 bases). As DNA, the CDR3 is TGCGCCAGCAGCTTGTTGCGATGGGGGGACACTGAAGCTTTCTTT. Encoded protein: CASSLLRWGDTEAFF.